The next 30 T cell receptor beta chains were all read from a single sample in a study of blood T cell repertoires in COVID-19. The data were produced by immunoSEQ multiplex PCR, yet TCRdb's version contains in-frame clones alone and is incomplete. The data contain fewer than 200,000 clones, 70% to 90% of them singletons. Input material: peripheral blood. These receptors were taken from a man between 45 and 60 years old with active or convalescent COVID-19.

CDR3 sequence reads: CASSLTSMNTEAFF. The CDR3 DNA reads TGTGCCAGCAGCTTAACTTCAATGAACACTGAAGCTTTCTTT. The chain has TRBV7-3 and TRBJ1-1; D ambiguous. Germline values: CDR1 SGHTA, CDR2 FQGTGA. V was pared by 0 bases and J by 0 bases, with 5 bases between. The CDR3 is 14 residues long.

V is TRBV19 and J is TRBJ1-2; tentative D call: TRBD1 (5 bases). Deletions cut 1 base from V and 2 bases from J, with 11 bases between. CDR3 length equals 15 residues. Looked up from germline, CDR1 is LNHDA and CDR2 is SQIVND (reference sequence). CDR3 residues: CASSIAQGRNYGYTF. The CDR3 DNA follows: TGTGCCAGTAGTATAGCCCAGGGTCGAAACTATGGCTACACCTTC.

The rearrangement uses TRBV18 and TRBJ1-5, with TRBD1 identical over 7 bases. This CDR3 spans 15 amino acids. After removal of 4 bases from V and 6 bases from J, the junction contained 9 bases not matched to a gene. Germline CDR1 reads KGHSH; CDR2 reads LQKENI. CDR3 bases: TGTGCCAGCTCACGGACAGGTCAGATAGGTCAGCCCCAGCATTTT. Translating it yields CASSRTGQIGQPQHF.

About this clone: One end of the junction fails to match germline, which may point to a read error. V usage is TRBV28 and J usage is TRBJ1-2, with D possibly matching TRBD1 (6 bases). The CDR3 is 11 amino acids. From germline, CDR1 is MDHEN and CDR2 SYDVKM. CDR3 nucleotides: TGTGCCAGCACCCCGGGGACACCGATGTTCTTC. This codes for CASTPGTPMFF.

The rearrangement links TRBV10-2 to TRBJ1-2; 7 bases map to TRBD1. Trimming removed 3 bases from V and 11 bases from J; junction bases left unmatched: 9. CDR3 size: 13 residues. Germline loops: CDR1 WSHSY, CDR2 SAAADI. The chain's CDR3 is CASSDRGEKWYTF. In DNA form, the CDR3 reads TGCGCCAGCAGTGACAGGGGGGAAAAGTGGTACACCTTC.

V gene TRBV30 combines with J gene TRBJ1-2; a possible D gene is TRBD1 (5 bases). This CDR3 is built from 12 residues. Germline-derived CDR1 and CDR2 are GTSNPN and SVGIG (reference sequence). V lost 5 bases to trimming and J lost 5 bases, with 12 bases between them. The CDR3 sequence: CAWRLGDYGYTF. The CDR3 coding sequence is TGTGCCTGGCGCCTAGGGGATTATGGCTACACCTTC.

This chain connects TRBV19 to TRBJ1-4; 10 nucleotides agree with TRBD1. After removal of 5 bases from V and 7 bases from J, the junction contained 7 bases not matched to a gene. This CDR3 comprises 15 residues. Germline V gives CDR1 LNHDA, CDR2 SQIVND (reference sequence). CDR3 amino acids: CASSPVDRGTEKLFF. CDR3 in DNA: TGTGCCAGTAGTCCCGTGGACAGGGGGACTGAAAAACTGTTTTTT. Full variable domain (missing parts from reference TRBV19 and TRBJ1-4): DGGITQSPKYLFRKEGQNVTLSCEQNLNHDAMYWYRQDPGQGLRLIYYSQIVNDFQKGDIAEGYSVSREKKESFPLTVTSAQKNPTAFYLCASSPVDRGTEKLFFGSGTQLSVL.

The chain links TRBV19 to TRBJ2-3, with TRBD1 matching over 9 bases. The length of the CDR3 is 15 residues. Losses at the gene ends were 6 bases for V and 3 bases for J; bases not matched to a gene: 7. Germline V CDR1 and CDR2: LNHDA, SQIVND (reference sequence). CDR3 DNA: TGTGCCAGTAGACTACAGGGGGCGATAACAGATACGCAGTATTTT. Protein: CASRLQGAITDTQYF.

A few counts support this clone. The chain employs TRBV7-6 and TRBJ2-5; D is perhaps TRBD1 (7 bases). Germline V lookup: CDR1 SGHVS, CDR2 FNYEAQ. V was shortened by 5 bases and J by 4 bases, with 17 bases between the two germline ends. The CDR3 contains 15 residues. CDR3 nucleotide sequence: TGTGCCAGCAGCCAACACGGGACAGCGGGAGAGACCCAGTACTTC. The encoded protein is CASSQHGTAGETQYF.

This clone was counted a few times. The chain recombines TRBV6-5 with TRBJ2-7, with TRBD1 matching 8 bases. The CDR3 is made up of 14 amino acids. Germline V CDR1 and CDR2: MNHEY, SVGAGI. V lost 7 bases and J lost 4; bases outside the gene matches: 9. This chain's CDR3 is CASNPDRGGYEQYF. The CDR3 region has the DNA TGTGCCAGCAACCCCGACAGGGGTGGATACGAGCAGTACTTC.

The chain uses TRBV5-4 and TRBJ1-4, with TRBD1 identical over 8 bases. The germline CDR1 and CDR2 sequences are SGHNT and YYREEE (reference sequence). The CDR3 runs to 14 residues. V trimming: 4 bases; J trimming: 7 bases; junction bases outside the gene matches: 6. The CDR3: CASSEDRASEKLFF. The DNA of the CDR3 is TGTGCCAGCAGCGAGGACAGGGCGAGTGAAAAACTGTTTTTT.

The chain couples TRBV28 to TRBJ2-1, with D unresolved. The CDR3 spans 17 residues. Germline V gene sequence: CDR1 MDHEN, CDR2 SYDVKM. Trimming stripped 6 bases from V and 0 bases from J, with 18 bases between. The CDR3 DNA reads TGTGCCAGCAGCCTTAGATCCGTTATGAGCTCCTACAATGAGCAGTTCTTC. Its translation: CASSLRSVMSSYNEQFF.

The V gene is TRBV5-4, the J gene TRBJ2-5, with D unclear. V lost 4 bases and J 3 bases, leaving 13 bases between the germline ends. The CDR3 length is 14 residues. CDR1 is SGHNT, CDR2 YYREEE, per germline (reference sequence). The CDR3 loop reads CASSRKTQEETQYF. The CDR3 coding sequence is TGTGCCAGCAGCCGGAAGACCCAGGAAGAGACCCAGTACTTC.

The J gene is TRBJ2-3, the V gene TRBV6-4; 7 bases are a match to TRBD1. Germline values: CDR1 MRHNA, CDR2 SNTAGT. Trimming cost V 6 bases and J 0 bases; bases outside gene matches: 3. This CDR3 is 14 amino acids long. CDR3 nucleotide sequence: TGTGCCAGCAGAAGGACAGGAAGCACAGATACGCAGTATTTT. Protein sequence: CASRRTGSTDTQYF.

The V gene is TRBV12-3 or TRBV12-4, the J gene TRBJ2-1; 8 bases are a match to TRBD1. The CDR3 sequence is 13 residues long. Trimming cost V 7 bases and J 5 bases; bases outside gene matches: 4. CDR3 amino acids: CASTQGANNEQFF. The CDR3 nucleotides read TGTGCCAGCACCCAGGGGGCGAACAATGAGCAGTTCTTC.

This sequence joins TRBV7-2 and TRBJ2-1, with D possibly being TRBD1 (6 bases). Trimming pared 5 bases from V and 1 base from J, leaving 15 bases between. CDR3 length equals 16 residues. Per germline, CDR1 SGHTA and CDR2 FQGNSA. The CDR3 nucleotides are TGTGCCAGCAGCCCTTCAGGGGCTCCTTCCTACAATGAGCAGTTCTTC. Translating it yields CASSPSGAPSYNEQFF.

The chain couples TRBV29-1 to TRBJ2-4; 13 bases map to TRBD2. The CDR3 runs 16 residues. The junction had 7 bases not matched to a gene; V was cut back by 6 bases and J by 2 bases. CDR1 is SQVTM, CDR2 ANQGSEA, per germline. For the CDR3, the DNA is TGCAGCGTGCGGACTAGCGGGAGTTTAACCAAAAACATTCAGTACTTC. Residues: CSVRTSGSLTKNIQYF. The variable domain in full, with the rest retrieved from reference TRBV29-1 and TRBJ2-4, is SAVISQKPSRDICQRGTSLTIQCQVDSQVTMMFWYRQQPGQSLTLIATANQGSEATYESGFVIDKFPISRPNLTFSTLTVSNMSPEDSSIYLCSVRTSGSLTKNIQYFGAGTRLSVL.

The chain combines TRBV20-1 with TRBJ1-5; D perhaps matches TRBD1 (5 bases). CDR1 is DFQATT and CDR2 is SNEGSKA in the germline V gene (reference sequence). The CDR3 consists of 18 residues. V lost 3 bases to trimming and J lost 6 bases, with 27 bases between them. DNA of the CDR3: TGCAGTGCTAGTCAAGGGGCAGGGCCCCCTAGGGAGGGTCAGCCCCAGCATTTT. Encoded protein: CSASQGAGPPREGQPQHF.

The chain employs TRBV14 and TRBJ2-1, with TRBD2 matching 7 bases. The CDR3 spans 16 residues. Germline-derived CDR1 and CDR2 are SGHDN and FVKESK. J gave up 5 bases and V 0 bases, and 7 bases lay outside the gene matches. This chain's CDR3 is CASSQDFERGHNEQFF. The CDR3 bases are TGTGCCAGCAGCCAAGATTTCGAGCGGGGTCACAATGAGCAGTTCTTC. Using reference TRBV14 and TRBJ2-1 for the parts outside the CDR3, the full variable domain is EAGVTQFPSHSVIEKGQTVTLRCDPISGHDNLYWYRRVMGKEIKFLLHFVKESKQDESGMPNNRFLAERTGGTYSTLKVQPAELEDSGVYFCASSQDFERGHNEQFFGPGTRLTVL.

The gene calls are TRBV19 and TRBJ1-4; 11 bases are a match to TRBD1. Germline V CDR1 and CDR2: LNHDA, SQIVND (reference sequence). The CDR3 is 15 amino acids. Losses at the gene ends were 3 bases for V and 11 bases for J; bases not matched to a gene: 8. The CDR3 DNA sequence: TGTGCCAGTAGTATCTACGGACAGGGGGCAGAGAAACTGTTTTTT. This encodes CASSIYGQGAEKLFF. The variable domain in full, completed from reference TRBV19 and TRBJ1-4, reads DGGITQSPKYLFRKEGQNVTLSCEQNLNHDAMYWYRQDPGQGLRLIYYSQIVNDFQKGDIAEGYSVSREKKESFPLTVTSAQKNPTAFYLCASSIYGQGAEKLFFGSGTQLSVL.

This chain links TRBV5-1 with TRBJ1-6; no clear D. This CDR3 has 14 residues. V was pared by 5 bases and J by 7 bases, with 13 bases between. CDR1 and CDR2 (germline): SGHRS, YFSETQ. The DNA of the CDR3 is TGCGCCAGCAGTATGGAGGCAGGAAATTCACCCCTCCACTTT. This codes for CASSMEAGNSPLHF. The full variable domain, completed using reference TRBV5-1 and TRBJ1-6, is KAGVTQTPRYLIKTRGQQVTLSCSPISGHRSVSWYQQTPGQGLQFLFEYFSETQRNKGNFPGRFSGRQFSNSRSEMNVSTLELGDSALYLCASSMEAGNSPLHFGNGTRLTVT.

V gene TRBV11-1 combines with J gene TRBJ2-5; 7 bases line up with TRBD1. Trimming at V came to 6 bases and at J to 1 base, leaving 5 bases not matched to a gene. Germline values: CDR1 SGHAT, CDR2 FQDESV (reference sequence). The CDR3 is 14 residues long. The CDR3 DNA reads TGTGCCAGCAGACGGGACAGTTCCCAAGAGACCCAGTACTTC. Protein: CASRRDSSQETQYF.

The CDR3 loop is CAASSALAKNIQYF. For the CDR3, the DNA is TGTGCCGCGTCTAGCGCTCTAGCCAAAAACATTCAGTACTTC. The chain couples TRBV10-3 to TRBJ2-4; TRBD2 might be the D (6 bases). Looked up from germline, CDR1 is ENHRY and CDR2 is SYGVKD. Trimming pared 11 bases from V and 0 bases from J, leaving 14 bases between. CDR3 length: 14 residues.

V gene TRBV3-1 (or the pseudogene TRBV3-2) combines with J gene TRBJ2-7; D not resolved. Germline values: CDR1 LGHDT, CDR2 YNNKEL (reference sequence). V lost 2 bases to trimming and J lost 3 bases, with 14 bases between them. The CDR3 spans 15 residues. In DNA, the CDR3 is TGTGCCAGCAGCCAACCCGCGGTTGCAGTCTACGAGCAGTACTTC. It translates to CASSQPAVAVYEQYF.

A single count supports this clone. The chain is built from TRBV10-3 and TRBJ1-4, with 9 nucleotides matching TRBD1. The germline gives CDR1 ENHRY, CDR2 SYGVKD. The CDR3 is made up of 13 amino acids. J lost 4 bases, V lost 10 bases, and 4 bases had no gene match. The CDR3 spells CATWGQGNEKLFF. The CDR3 coding sequence is TGTGCCACCTGGGGACAGGGTAATGAAAAACTGTTTTTT.

The genes are TRBV5-4 and TRBJ1-2; 7 positions match TRBD1. V gave up 4 bases and J gave up 4 bases; unmatched junction bases: 10. This CDR3 comprises 15 residues. CDR1 is SGHNT, CDR2 YYREEE, per germline (reference sequence). In DNA form, the CDR3 reads TGTGCCAGCAGCAGTGGGACAGCCTCTCTCTATGGCTACACCTTC. Translated: CASSSGTASLYGYTF.

This chain joins TRBV15 and TRBJ1-2; 7 bases fit TRBD1. From germline, CDR1 is LNHNV and CDR2 YYDKDF (reference sequence). Trimming at V came to 5 bases and at J to 5 bases, leaving 5 bases not matched to a gene. The CDR3 is 13 residues long. The CDR3 protein is CATSSTGIYGYTF. CDR3 DNA: TGTGCCACCAGCTCGACAGGGATTTATGGCTACACCTTC.

The rearrangement joins TRBV7-3 to TRBJ1-2; possible D gene TRBD1, 6 bases. The CDR3 covers 14 residues. CDR1 is SGHTA, CDR2 FQGTGA, per germline. Trimming pared 3 bases from V and 3 bases from J, leaving 11 bases between. The CDR3 DNA follows: TGTGCCAGCAGCTTTCAGGGGAGGGACTATGGCTACACCTTC. The encoded protein is CASSFQGRDYGYTF.

This clone was counted a single time. The chain employs TRBV28 and TRBJ1-6; 8 positions agree with TRBD1. V shed 2 bases, J shed 2 bases, and the junction held 8 bases outside the gene matches. The germline CDR1 and CDR2 sequences are MDHEN and SYDVKM. The CDR3 is 18 residues long. As DNA, the CDR3 is TGTGCCAGCAGTTTAAGGGGGGGCAGGGGGCCCTATAATTCACCCCTCCACTTT. Amino acid sequence: CASSLRGGRGPYNSPLHF.

This sequence joins TRBV9 and TRBJ2-5; D is possibly TRBD2 (6 bases). The CDR3 totals 14 residues. Germline V CDR1 and CDR2: SGDLS, YYNGEE. The germline V and J ends were trimmed by 2 bases and 4 bases, with 12 bases remaining between them. CDR3 sequence reads: CASSVSLGGETQYF. The CDR3 DNA sequence: TGTGCCAGCAGCGTGAGCCTGGGGGGAGAGACCCAGTACTTC.